Following are 20 T cell receptor beta chains from one sample sequenced in a study of cytomegalovirus exposure and HLA in healthy donors. Both 60 Vbeta primers and 13 Jbeta primers went into the PCR. Sequencing was performed with immunoSEQ multiplex PCR; in TCRdb, only in-frame clones are kept and a portion is missing. The profile shows 75,000 to 85,000 clones, 60% to 85% of them singletons. Sequencing was performed on PBMCs. Receptors were obtained from a male donor in good health and CMV-seronegative.

J is TRBJ1-1 and V is TRBV7-6; D unclear. Per germline, CDR1 SGHVS and CDR2 FNYEAQ. The CDR3 is made up of 14 amino acids. V lost 1 base and J lost 0, with 6 bases in between. The CDR3 DNA sequence: TGTGCCAGCAGCTTAGGAACTCTGAACACTGAAGCTTTCTTT. Its translation is CASSLGTLNTEAFF.

The chain combines TRBV6-4 with TRBJ1-4; 10 nucleotides match TRBD1. CDR3 length equals 13 residues. The J segment lost 8 bases and the V segment lost 9 bases, leaving 6 bases of the junction unmatched. Germline assignment: CDR1 MRHNA and CDR2 SNTAGT. CDR3 region: CARVTGGDEKLFF. The CDR3 bases are TGTGCCAGAGTGACAGGGGGCGACGAAAAACTGTTTTTT.

This chain connects TRBV5-1 to TRBJ1-1; TRBD1 might be the D (6 bases). The CDR3 extends over 15 amino acids. CDR1 and CDR2 from the germline V gene are SGHRS and YFSETQ. Trimming cost V 2 bases and J 2 bases, with 13 bases left between them. In DNA form, the CDR3 reads TGCGCCAGCAGCTTCGATCCACAGGGTAACACTGAAGCTTTCTTT. It specifies CASSFDPQGNTEAFF. Variable domain in full (rest from reference TRBV5-1 and TRBJ1-1): KAGVTQTPRYLIKTRGQQVTLSCSPISGHRSVSWYQQTPGQGLQFLFEYFSETQRNKGNFPGRFSGRQFSNSRSEMNVSTLELGDSALYLCASSFDPQGNTEAFFGQGTRLTVV.

With respect to this clone: At one of its ends the junction is not consistent with the germline gene, which may arise from a read error. The chain recombines TRBV30 with TRBJ2-7; 7 bases match TRBD2. Germline V gene lookup returns CDR1 GTSNPN and CDR2 SVGIG (reference sequence). CDR3 length equals 13 residues. CDR3 bases: TGTGCCTGGAGTGTTCCCCCTAGTTGGCGGGAGCACTTC. It codes for CAWSVPPSWREHF.

The genes are TRBV4-1 and TRBJ2-7; TRBD1 matches at 8 bases. The germline gives CDR1 MGHRA, CDR2 YSYEKL. The trim removed 3 bases at V and 6 bases at J, leaving 13 bases unmatched. The CDR3 spans 16 residues. CDR3 in DNA: TGCGCCAGCAGCCAGGAGGTGACAGGGGCGATGGCCGAGCAGTACTTC. Translated, it gives CASSQEVTGAMAEQYF.

This chain uses TRBV5-1 with TRBJ1-1; D call uncertain. Germline V gene data show CDR1 as SGHRS and CDR2 as YFSETQ. The ends were cut back, 0 bases at V and 0 bases at J, with 12 bases in the middle. The CDR3 spans 16 residues. The CDR3 DNA sequence: TGCGCCAGCAGCTTGGCCCCCCCAGGCATGAACACTGAAGCTTTCTTT. Its protein product is CASSLAPPGMNTEAFF.

J is TRBJ2-5 and V is TRBV18; no clear D gene. Germline CDR1 reads KGHSH; CDR2 reads LQKENI. Trimming removed 3 bases from V and 5 bases from J, with 10 bases in between. The CDR3 runs to 13 residues. The CDR3 spells CASSPKQLETQYF. The DNA of the CDR3 is TGTGCCAGCTCACCGAAACAATTGGAGACCCAGTACTTC.

The genes are TRBV19 and TRBJ2-5, with TRBD1 identical over 8 bases. Germline CDR1 is LNHDA and CDR2 is SQIVND (reference sequence). Germline trimming cut 6 bases from V and 3 bases from J; bases unmatched to any gene: 6. CDR3 size: 14 residues. CDR3 in DNA: TGTGCCAGTAGCATGACAGGGGTGAAAGAGACCCAGTACTTC. Protein sequence: CASSMTGVKETQYF.

This clone has a handful of counts. The V call is TRBV5-1, the J call TRBJ2-3; D is possibly TRBD1 (5 bases). V gave up 2 bases and J gave up 1 base, with 11 bases separating them. Germline values: CDR1 SGHRS, CDR2 YFSETQ. The CDR3 spans 15 residues. CDR3 loop: CASSFQGGGTDTQYF. The CDR3 DNA reads as TGCGCCAGCAGCTTCCAGGGTGGGGGCACAGATACGCAGTATTTT.

This clone came up a few times. This chain joins TRBV2 and TRBJ2-1, with a weak D call TRBD1 (5 bases). This CDR3 is built from 13 residues. Per the germline V gene, CDR1 is SNHLY and CDR2 is FYNNEI. V lost 4 bases, J lost 2 bases, and 6 bases lay in between. Written as DNA, the CDR3 is TGTGCCAGCAGTGGGGGCACCTACAATGAGCAGTTCTTC. It yields the protein CASSGGTYNEQFF. The whole variable domain, remainder taken from reference TRBV2 and TRBJ2-1, is EPEVTQTPSHQVTQMGQEVILRCVPISNHLYFYWYRQILGQKVEFLVSFYNNEISEKSEIFDDQFSVERPDGSNFTLKIRSTKLEDSAMYFCASSGGTYNEQFFGPGTRLTVL.

The chain couples TRBV19 to TRBJ2-3; D is possibly TRBD1 (6 bases). Germline V gene lookup returns CDR1 LNHDA and CDR2 SQIVND (reference sequence). Trimming took off 6 bases at V and 5 bases at J, with 9 bases between the two ends. This CDR3 comprises 12 residues. The CDR3: CASSLTGDTQYF. The CDR3 DNA sequence: TGTGCCAGTAGCTTGACAGGAGATACGCAGTATTTT. The full variable domain, rest sourced from reference TRBV19 and TRBJ2-3, is DGGITQSPKYLFRKEGQNVTLSCEQNLNHDAMYWYRQDPGQGLRLIYYSQIVNDFQKGDIAEGYSVSREKKESFPLTVTSAQKNPTAFYLCASSLTGDTQYFGPGTRLTVL.

The chain is built from TRBV6-5 and TRBJ1-2; D not resolved. CDR1 and CDR2 (germline): MNHEY, SVGAGI. This CDR3 contains 13 residues. V gave up 6 bases and J gave up 2 bases, with 10 bases separating them. The CDR3 reads CASSPSANYGYTF. The CDR3 DNA reads TGTGCCAGCAGCCCGAGCGCGAACTATGGCTACACCTTC.

The count of this clone is one. The rearrangement links TRBV19 to TRBJ2-7; 9 bases fit TRBD1. Germline-derived CDR1 and CDR2 are LNHDA and SQIVND (reference sequence). The CDR3 loop spans 13 amino acids. V was clipped by 8 bases and J by 2 bases; unmatched bases: 4. The CDR3 is CASGGTGTYEQYF. The CDR3 DNA follows: TGTGCCAGTGGGGGGACAGGGACCTACGAGCAGTACTTC.

The chain is built from TRBV7-6 and TRBJ2-3; D uncertain. CDR1 SGHVS and CDR2 FNYEAQ come from the germline V gene. With 1 base removed from V and 1 base from J, the gap between germline ends came to 12 bases. The CDR3 has 16 residues. The CDR3 nucleotides are TGTGCCAGCAGCTTAGGTACTCCTGAAGGCACAGATACGCAGTATTTT. It codes for CASSLGTPEGTDTQYF.

The J gene is TRBJ1-2, the V gene TRBV6-5; TRBD1 might be the D (6 bases). CDR3 length: 15 amino acids. V was trimmed by 2 bases and J by 4 bases, leaving 14 bases between them. Germline assignment: CDR1 MNHEY and CDR2 SVGAGI. The CDR3 loop reads CASSYTGQPGYGYTF. In nucleotides, the CDR3 is TGTGCCAGCAGTTACACGGGACAACCTGGCTATGGCTACACCTTC.

The rearrangement joins TRBV13 to TRBJ2-5; D is perhaps TRBD1 (6 bases). In germline, CDR1 is PRHDT, CDR2 FYEKMQ (reference sequence). The length of the CDR3 is 13 residues. Trimming took 4 bases from V and 4 from J, leaving 10 bases between them. In DNA, the CDR3 is TGTGCCAGCAGCTCAGGGGCAGGAGAGACCCAGTACTTC. The encoded protein is CASSSGAGETQYF.

The chain employs TRBV5-6 and TRBJ2-3, with TRBD2 matching 8 bases. V was pared by 3 bases and J by 0 bases, with 6 bases of the junction left unmatched. This CDR3 contains 16 residues. Per germline, CDR1 SGHDT and CDR2 YYEEEE. The CDR3 nucleotides read TGTGCCAGCAGCTCATCCGGGACTAGGAGCACAGATACGCAGTATTTT. Translated, it gives CASSSSGTRSTDTQYF.

The gene calls are TRBV11-2 and TRBJ1-1; the D gene is possibly TRBD1 (5 bases). CDR3 length equals 14 residues. Trimming shortened V by 2 bases and J by 7 bases, and 14 bases separated the two germline ends. Germline V gene lookup returns CDR1 SGHAT and CDR2 FQNNGV. CDR3 protein: CASSLSTRQNEAFF. The CDR3 region has the DNA TGTGCCAGCAGCTTAAGTACCAGACAGAATGAAGCTTTCTTT.

The V and J genes are TRBV5-1 and TRBJ2-7; TRBD1 matches 7 bases. Germline V CDR1 and CDR2: SGHRS, YFSETQ. The CDR3 totals 14 residues. V dropped 0 bases and J dropped 4; count of bases not matched to a gene: 4. This CDR3 reads CASSLGDSPYEQYF. The CDR3 nucleotides are TGCGCCAGCAGCTTGGGGGACAGCCCTTACGAGCAGTACTTC.

The chain employs TRBV6-1 and TRBJ2-5; D uncertain. Germline CDR1 is MNHNS and CDR2 is SASEGT. V lost 4 bases, J lost 3 bases, and 6 bases lay in between. This CDR3 has 12 amino acids. The CDR3: CASSASEETQYF. CDR3 nucleotides: TGTGCCAGCAGTGCATCAGAAGAGACCCAGTACTTC.